This T cell receptor beta chain was recovered during a study of T cell responses to AZD1222 COVID-19 vaccine. Study details: Combined were second doses at about 4 or about 12 weeks. Findings of the study overall: With two AZD1222 doses given, Spike-specific TCR breadth and depth both rose. Spike as a whole was targeted by vaccine-associated CD4 TCRs, dominant at 160-218 and 743-854.

Here immunoSEQ multiplex PCR was the method, and the copy in TCRdb shows in-frame clones only, minus some. Among roughly 120,000 clones listed, roughly 87% were seen once. Note on this clone: Its antigen is undetermined.

The germline gives CDR1 MNHEY, CDR2 SVGAGI. CDR3 length: 14 residues. J lost 3 bases, V lost 6 bases, and 6 bases had no gene match. The sequencing here drew on peripheral blood, taken on day 0 of AZD1222 vaccination. The V gene is TRBV6-5, the J gene TRBJ2-7, with 9 bases matching TRBD1. The receptor was isolated from an adult in good health. The CDR3 sequence: CASRGDREGYEQYF. CDR3 DNA sequence: TGTGCCAGCAGAGGGGACAGGGAAGGCTACGAGCAGTACTTC.